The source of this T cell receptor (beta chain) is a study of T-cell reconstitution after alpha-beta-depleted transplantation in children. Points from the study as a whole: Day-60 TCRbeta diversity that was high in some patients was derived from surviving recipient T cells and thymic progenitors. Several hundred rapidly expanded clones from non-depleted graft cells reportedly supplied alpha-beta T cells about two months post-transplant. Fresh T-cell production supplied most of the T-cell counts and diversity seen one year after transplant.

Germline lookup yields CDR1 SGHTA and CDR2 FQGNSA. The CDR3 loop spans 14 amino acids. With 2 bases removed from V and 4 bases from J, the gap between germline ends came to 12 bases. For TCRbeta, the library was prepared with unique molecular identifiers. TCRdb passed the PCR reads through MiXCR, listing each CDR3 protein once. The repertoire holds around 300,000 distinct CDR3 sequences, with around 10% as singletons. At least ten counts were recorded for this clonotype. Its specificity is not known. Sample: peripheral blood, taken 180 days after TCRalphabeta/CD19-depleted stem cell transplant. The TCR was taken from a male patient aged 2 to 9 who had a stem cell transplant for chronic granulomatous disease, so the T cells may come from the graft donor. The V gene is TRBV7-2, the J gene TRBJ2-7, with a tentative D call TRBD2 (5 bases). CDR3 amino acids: CASSLQGGPYEQYF. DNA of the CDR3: TGTGCCAGCAGCTTACAAGGAGGACCGTACGAGCAGTACTTC.